The 11 T cell receptor beta chains below were found in one sample sequenced in a study of cytomegalovirus exposure and HLA in healthy donors. The PCR used 60 Vbeta and 13 Jbeta primers. This table comes from immunoSEQ multiplex PCR, and its TCRdb copy is limited to in-frame clones, with some not included. The listing records roughly 34,000 clones. The sample taken for sequencing was PBMCs. The receptors shown here come from a man in his forties in good health and CMV-seronegative.

V and J are TRBV28 and TRBJ1-1; tentatively, D is TRBD1 (5 bases). The CDR3 length is 13 residues. The germline V and J ends were trimmed by 6 bases and 0 bases, with 8 bases remaining between them. Germline V gene lookup returns CDR1 MDHEN and CDR2 SYDVKM. The CDR3, as DNA: TGTGCCAGCAGAACAGGAGTGAACACTGAAGCTTTCTTT. Translating gives CASRTGVNTEAFF.

V gene TRBV4-1 combines with J gene TRBJ1-2; no clear D gene. V lost 2 bases, J lost 3 bases, and 25 bases lay in between. The CDR3 covers 19 residues. Germline V lookup: CDR1 MGHRA, CDR2 YSYEKL. The CDR3 DNA reads as TGCGCCAGCAGCCAAAGGCCCAAGGAGGTATCGGATGTGGACTATGGCTACACCTTC. Protein product: CASSQRPKEVSDVDYGYTF.

The chain combines TRBV15 with TRBJ2-7; TRBD1 might be the D (5 bases). This CDR3 is built from 16 residues. The ends were cut back, 2 bases at V and 5 bases at J, with 19 bases in the middle. Germline assignment: CDR1 LNHNV and CDR2 YYDKDF (reference sequence). The DNA of the CDR3 is TGTGCCACCAGCAGATGGGTCGACAGTCGAAGGAACGAGCAGTACTTC. This gives the protein CATSRWVDSRRNEQYF. Filled out from reference TRBV15 and TRBJ2-7, the complete variable domain reads DAMVIQNPRYQVTQFGKPVTLSCSQTLNHNVMYWYQQKSSQAPKLLFHYYDKDFNNEADTPDNFQSRRPNTSFCFLDIRSPGLGDTAMYLCATSRWVDSRRNEQYFGPGTRLTVT.

The chain employs TRBV6-1 and TRBJ1-5; possible D gene TRBD1, 5 bases. Germline assignment: CDR1 MNHNS and CDR2 SASEGT. Trimming stripped 2 bases from V and 6 bases from J, with 14 bases between. The CDR3 runs to 15 residues. In nucleotides, the CDR3 is TGTGCCAGCAGTGAATACGGCCAGGGAGGTCAGCCCCAGCATTTT. Protein: CASSEYGQGGQPQHF.

CDR3 nucleotide sequence: TGTGCCAGCAGTTACTCCGCCCTAGGATCGTACGAGCAGTACTTC. This translates into CASSYSALGSYEQYF. The genes are TRBV6-5 and TRBJ2-7; D is ambiguous. Trimming took 0 bases from V and 4 from J, leaving 13 bases between them. This CDR3 has 15 amino acids. Germline values: CDR1 MNHEY, CDR2 SVGAGI.

The V call is TRBV30, the J call TRBJ2-7, with TRBD1 identical over 11 bases. The CDR3 consists of 15 residues. Germline V gene data show CDR1 as GTSNPN and CDR2 as SVGIG (reference sequence). After removal of 0 bases from V and 4 bases from J, the junction contained 5 bases not matched to a gene. The chain's CDR3 is CAWSVLGQGAYEQYF. The CDR3 DNA is TGTGCCTGGAGTGTACTCGGACAGGGGGCGTACGAGCAGTACTTC.

V and J are TRBV19 and TRBJ2-3; 9 bases are a match to TRBD1. The ends lost 4 bases at V and 3 bases at J; junction bases unmatched: 2. The CDR3 has 14 residues. Germline V gene data show CDR1 as LNHDA and CDR2 as SQIVND (reference sequence). CDR3: CASSTTGGTDTQYF. DNA for the CDR3: TGTGCCAGTAGTACGACAGGGGGTACAGATACGCAGTATTTT.

The chain joins TRBV28 to TRBJ1-2; 7 bases fit TRBD1. This CDR3 is built from 16 residues. Looked up from germline, CDR1 is MDHEN and CDR2 is SYDVKM. The V gene end was trimmed by 7 bases and the J gene end by 8 bases; junction bases not matched to a gene: 19. DNA for the CDR3: TGTGCCAGCATTATGGGGGGCGACAGGGAATTATTCGGCTACACCTTC. Residues: CASIMGGDRELFGYTF.

CDR3 nucleotide sequence: TGCGCCAGCAGCCAATCTACAGGGGATGGGGAAAAACTGTTTTTT. Amino acid sequence: CASSQSTGDGEKLFF. The rearrangement uses TRBV4-3 and TRBJ1-4; 7 bases fit TRBD1. Germline V gene data show CDR1 as LGHNA and CDR2 as YSLEER. The CDR3 has 15 residues. Trimming took 2 bases from V and 8 from J; bases not matched to a gene: 8.

This chain links TRBV11-3 with TRBJ1-2; D gene ambiguous. V lost 4 bases and J lost 1, with 7 bases in between. CDR1 is SGHNT and CDR2 is YENEEA in the germline V gene. This CDR3 is 13 amino acids long. In DNA form, the CDR3 reads TGTGCCAGCAGCTCCGGACTTAACTATGGCTACACCTTC. Translating gives CASSSGLNYGYTF.

The chain has TRBV5-1 and TRBJ1-2; D unresolved. The CDR3 has 14 residues. Germline-derived CDR1 and CDR2 are SGHRS and YFSETQ. Trimming cost V 0 bases and J 2 bases, with 8 bases left between them. The CDR3 reads CASSLVGGNYGYTF. In DNA, the CDR3 is TGCGCCAGCAGCTTGGTTGGCGGCAACTATGGCTACACCTTC.